These 27 T cell receptor beta chains were all obtained from the same sample, sequenced in a study of cytomegalovirus exposure and HLA in healthy donors. Primers included in the PCR were 60 Vbeta and 13 Jbeta primers. Profiling relied on immunoSEQ multiplex PCR, and the TCRdb table lists in-frame clones only, not all of them. The sample contains roughly 150,000 clones, 81% of which appear only once. Sequenced input: PBMCs. These receptors originate from a young woman in good health and CMV-seronegative.

In this sample, this clone turned up once. The V call is TRBV28, the J call TRBJ1-2; weak D call: TRBD1 (5 bases). The CDR3 totals 13 residues. Germline-derived CDR1 and CDR2 are MDHEN and SYDVKM. V gave up 5 bases and J gave up 0 bases, with 7 bases separating them. The CDR3 spells CASSRQTNYGYTF. In DNA form, the CDR3 reads TGTGCCAGCAGTCGACAGACTAACTATGGCTACACCTTC.

The rearrangement links TRBV4-2 to TRBJ1-1; 8 bases are a match to TRBD1. The germline V gene has CDR1 LGHNA and CDR2 YNFKEQ. Unmatched junction bases numbered 4, after V lost 1 base and J lost 0 bases. The CDR3 is 16 residues long. In DNA, the CDR3 is TGTGCCAGCAGCCAAGTAGGGACAGGCATGAACACTGAAGCTTTCTTT. Translating gives CASSQVGTGMNTEAFF.

The chain couples TRBV5-1 to TRBJ2-5; the match to TRBD1 covers 8 bases. The V gene end was trimmed by 4 bases and the J gene end by 5 bases; junction bases not matched to a gene: 7. The CDR3 is 14 residues long. Germline CDR1 reads SGHRS; CDR2 reads YFSETQ. CDR3 nucleotide sequence: TGCGCCAGCAGCACGGGGACAGGATCGGAGACCCAGTACTTC. It specifies CASSTGTGSETQYF. The variable domain in full, completed from reference TRBV5-1 and TRBJ2-5, reads KAGVTQTPRYLIKTRGQQVTLSCSPISGHRSVSWYQQTPGQGLQFLFEYFSETQRNKGNFPGRFSGRQFSNSRSEMNVSTLELGDSALYLCASSTGTGSETQYFGPGTRLLVL.

For this clone: Other DNA sequences in this sample translate to the same CDR3. The V call is TRBV9, the J call TRBJ2-2; D not resolved. The length of the CDR3 is 12 residues. Deletions cut 5 bases from V and 2 bases from J, with 4 bases between. Per the germline V gene, CDR1 is SGDLS and CDR2 is YYNGEE. CDR3 amino acids: CASSPNTGELFF. CDR3 sequence (DNA): TGTGCCAGCAGTCCTAACACCGGGGAGCTGTTTTTT. Complete variable domain (other parts from reference TRBV9 and TRBJ2-2): DSGVTQTPKHLITATGQRVTLRCSPRSGDLSVYWYQQSLDQGLQFLIQYYNGEERAKGNILERFSAQQFPDLHSELNLSSLELGDSALYFCASSPNTGELFFGEGSRLTVL.

The chain uses TRBV29-1 and TRBJ2-3; 8 nucleotides agree with TRBD1. The CDR3 is made up of 15 amino acids. Germline V CDR1 and CDR2: SQVTM, ANQGSEA. V lost 6 bases and J lost 0; bases outside the gene matches: 8. This CDR3 is CSVQTGGTSTDTQYF. The CDR3 region has the DNA TGCAGCGTACAAACAGGGGGTACTAGCACAGATACGCAGTATTTT.

V and J are TRBV5-1 and TRBJ1-2; D is perhaps TRBD1 (5 bases). The CDR3 covers 16 residues. From germline, CDR1 is SGHRS and CDR2 YFSETQ. Trimming pared 4 bases from V and 4 bases from J, leaving 20 bases between. The CDR3 DNA reads TGCGCCAGCAGCCCCTCCGAGGCAGGGTCGGGCTATGGCTACACCTTC. Protein product: CASSPSEAGSGYGYTF.

V gene TRBV29-1 combines with J gene TRBJ2-5; TRBD2 aligns across 7 bases. The CDR3 covers 14 residues. With V trimmed by 2 bases and J by 5 bases, 8 bases remained unmatched. Germline V gene data show CDR1 as SQVTM and CDR2 as ANQGSEA. CDR3 residues: CSVERSWEGETQYF. The CDR3 DNA reads TGCAGCGTTGAAAGATCCTGGGAGGGGGAGACCCAGTACTTC.

The chain carries TRBV25-1 and TRBJ2-1; TRBD1 matches 7 bases. CDR3 length: 15 amino acids. Germline V gene lookup returns CDR1 MGHDK and CDR2 SYGVNS. V shed 3 bases, J shed 7 bases, and the junction held 9 bases outside the gene matches. CDR3 DNA: TGTGCCAGCAGTGAGGCGACAGGGTCGACTAATGAGCAGTTCTTC. Amino acids: CASSEATGSTNEQFF.

This clone was seen more than once but under ten times. CDR3 coding DNA: TGTGCCAGCAGCAACCAAATGGGGGGGGGACTCAATGGCTACACCTTC. It codes for CASSNQMGGGLNGYTF. This sequence joins TRBV9 and TRBJ1-2; D is perhaps TRBD1 (5 bases). The CDR3 runs to 16 residues. Trimming shortened V by 4 bases and J by 6 bases, and 22 bases separated the two germline ends. Germline lookup yields CDR1 SGDLS and CDR2 YYNGEE.

V and J are TRBV5-1 and TRBJ2-5; 11 positions agree with TRBD2. Germline V CDR1 and CDR2: SGHRS, YFSETQ. After removal of 0 bases from V and 4 bases from J, the junction contained 8 bases not matched to a gene. The CDR3 consists of 17 residues. CDR3 coding DNA: TGCGCCAGCAGCTTGGCCGGGACTAGCGGACCCCGAGAGACCCAGTACTTC. This gives the protein CASSLAGTSGPRETQYF.

V is TRBV19 and J is TRBJ2-3, with D perhaps TRBD1 (6 bases). CDR3 length: 14 residues. Germline CDR1 and CDR2: LNHDA and SQIVND (reference sequence). Trimming pared 3 bases from V and 11 bases from J, leaving 18 bases between. CDR3 protein: CASSIPELGAGQYF. In DNA, the CDR3 is TGTGCCAGTAGTATCCCTGAGCTGGGGGCGGGGCAGTATTTT.

The chain uses TRBV27 and TRBJ1-6; TRBD1 matches at 7 bases. V lost 5 bases to trimming and J lost 10 bases; unmatched junction nucleotides: 11. Looked up from germline, CDR1 is MNHEY and CDR2 is SMNVEV (reference sequence). The CDR3 length is 15 residues. The CDR3 here is CASSGRQGSRSPLHF. For the CDR3, the DNA is TGTGCCAGCAGTGGACGACAGGGTTCCCGGTCACCCCTCCACTTT.

The genes are TRBV2 and TRBJ1-5; 7 bases are a match to TRBD1. The trim removed 3 bases at V and 5 bases at J, leaving 4 bases unmatched. The germline gives CDR1 SNHLY, CDR2 FYNNEI. The CDR3 runs to 14 residues. The CDR3 sequence is CASSERQGHQPQHF. The CDR3, as DNA: TGTGCCAGCAGTGAGCGACAGGGTCATCAGCCCCAGCATTTT.

The chain links TRBV28 to TRBJ1-1; D remains ambiguous. This CDR3 contains 12 residues. Trimming took 2 bases from V and 7 from J, leaving 8 bases between them. Germline V gene data show CDR1 as MDHEN and CDR2 as SYDVKM. Written as DNA, the CDR3 is TGTGCCAGCAGTTTAGGCCGAAGTGAAGCTTTCTTT. Encoded protein: CASSLGRSEAFF.

The V and J genes are TRBV5-6 and TRBJ2-3; D is undetermined. The germline V gene encodes CDR1 SGHDT and CDR2 YYEEEE. Trimming took 1 base from V and 4 from J, leaving 10 bases between them. The CDR3 is 14 amino acids. CDR3 loop: CASSLLLGADTQYF. The CDR3 bases are TGTGCCAGCAGCTTGTTGTTAGGAGCAGATACGCAGTATTTT.

The chain has TRBV7-9 and TRBJ1-4; the match to TRBD1 covers 8 bases. Germline loops: CDR1 SEHNR, CDR2 FQNEAQ (reference sequence). V was pared by 0 bases and J by 3 bases, with 6 bases of the junction left unmatched. The CDR3 is 17 residues long. The CDR3 DNA follows: TGTGCCAGCAGCTTAGCGTCCCCGACAGGGGCTAATGAAAAACTGTTTTTT. Translation gives CASSLASPTGANEKLFF.

The chain combines TRBV25-1 with TRBJ2-5; 7 bases are shared with TRBD1. The J call may not be correct, given that the DNA end is closer to TRBJ2-7. Germline V gives CDR1 MGHDK, CDR2 SYGVNS. The CDR3 spans 12 residues. The CDR3 spells CASSDRGYEQYF. Written as DNA, the CDR3 is TGTGCCAGCAGTGACAGGGGGTACGAGCAGTACTTC.

J is TRBJ2-7 and V is TRBV5-4; D is possibly TRBD2 (6 bases). There are 13 residues in the CDR3. CDR1 SGHNT and CDR2 YYREEE come from the germline V gene (reference sequence). The V end was cut by 4 bases, the J end by 3 bases, with 11 bases between. The CDR3 loop is CASSPGLVYEQYF. In DNA form, the CDR3 reads TGTGCCAGCAGCCCGGGACTGGTCTACGAGCAGTACTTC.

The chain joins TRBV29-1 to TRBJ1-1, with D perhaps TRBD1 (5 bases). CDR3 size: 12 residues. CDR1 and CDR2 from the germline V gene are SQVTM and ANQGSEA. Trimming removed 4 bases from V and 1 base from J, with 7 bases in between. The CDR3 region has the DNA TGCAGCGTTGGACAGCCGAACACTGAAGCTTTCTTT. This translates into CSVGQPNTEAFF.

The chain combines TRBV6-5 with TRBJ1-1; D may be TRBD1 (6 bases). This CDR3 is built from 14 residues. V was clipped by 5 bases and J by 1 base, with 11 bases between them. CDR1 is MNHEY, CDR2 SVGAGI, per germline. The CDR3, as DNA: TGTGCCAGCAGTCCTTGGACAGAGAACACTGAAGCTTTCTTT. It codes for CASSPWTENTEAFF.

V usage is TRBV7-2 and J usage is TRBJ2-7, with D unclear. The CDR3 sequence is 13 residues long. The V end lost 4 bases, the J end lost 2 bases, and 9 bases lay between the germline ends. From germline, CDR1 is SGHTA and CDR2 FQGNSA. CDR3 in DNA: TGTGCCAGCAGCTCACAGCCCCCCTACGAGCAGTACTTC. It codes for CASSSQPPYEQYF.

J is TRBJ2-3 and V is TRBV5-1, with TRBD2 matching 8 bases. The CDR3 contains 18 residues. J lost 2 bases, V lost 0 bases, and 11 bases had no gene match. Germline assignment: CDR1 SGHRS and CDR2 YFSETQ. The CDR3 here is CASSLGGLAGGYTDTQYF. In nucleotides, the CDR3 is TGCGCCAGCAGCTTGGGAGGGTTGGCGGGAGGATACACAGATACGCAGTATTTT. Filled out from reference TRBV5-1 and TRBJ2-3, the complete variable domain reads KAGVTQTPRYLIKTRGQQVTLSCSPISGHRSVSWYQQTPGQGLQFLFEYFSETQRNKGNFPGRFSGRQFSNSRSEMNVSTLELGDSALYLCASSLGGLAGGYTDTQYFGPGTRLTVL.

This clone was seen a single time. DNA for the CDR3: TGTGCCAGCAGTGAATACGGGGACAACTACGAGCAGTACTTC. Protein sequence: CASSEYGDNYEQYF. J is TRBJ2-7 and V is TRBV2, with D possibly matching TRBD1 (6 bases). Germline V CDR1 and CDR2: SNHLY, FYNNEI. This CDR3 comprises 14 residues. V lost 2 bases to trimming and J lost 3 bases, with 11 bases between them.

The chain couples TRBV7-9 to TRBJ2-3, with 9 nucleotides matching TRBD2. The CDR3 is made up of 16 amino acids. Germline V gene sequence: CDR1 SEHNR, CDR2 FQNEAQ (reference sequence). The V gene end was trimmed by 4 bases and the J gene end by 4 bases; junction bases not matched to a gene: 9. In nucleotides, the CDR3 is TGTGCCAGCAGCTCCTTAGCGGGAGTCAGCCCAGATACGCAGTATTTT. Amino acid sequence: CASSSLAGVSPDTQYF.

The rearrangement joins TRBV6-6 to TRBJ1-2; the D gene is possibly TRBD1 (5 bases). Trimming removed 7 bases from V and 8 bases from J, with 14 bases in between. The CDR3 spans 12 residues. The germline V gene encodes CDR1 MNHNY and CDR2 SVGAGI (reference sequence). Written as DNA, the CDR3 is TGTGCCAGCAATCAAGGGGATCGGGGCTACACCTTC. It translates to CASNQGDRGYTF.

The gene calls are TRBV11-1 and TRBJ2-7, with 7 positions matching TRBD2. The CDR3 runs to 17 residues. The V gene's germline CDR1 is SGHAT and CDR2 FQDESV (reference sequence). Trimming took 0 bases from V and 0 from J; bases not matched to a gene: 8. The CDR3 is CASSLAGGTGLSYEQYF. The DNA of the CDR3 is TGTGCCAGCAGCTTAGCGGGGGGGACGGGACTCTCCTACGAGCAGTACTTC. The whole variable domain, filled in from reference TRBV11-1 and TRBJ2-7, reads EAEVAQSPRYKITEKSQAVAFWCDPISGHATLYWYRQILGQGPELLVQFQDESVVDDSQLPKDRFSAERLKGVDSTLKIQPAELGDSAMYLCASSLAGGTGLSYEQYFGPGTRLTVT.

The V call is TRBV11-3, the J call TRBJ2-3; 7 nucleotides align to TRBD1. Germline V gene data show CDR1 as SGHNT and CDR2 as YENEEA. The ends lost 6 bases at V and 2 bases at J; junction bases unmatched: 5. The CDR3 spans 14 residues. The CDR3 reads CASSLQGSTDTQYF. As DNA, the CDR3 is TGTGCCAGCAGTTTACAGGGGTCCACAGATACGCAGTATTTT.